Listed here is a single TCR beta chain. Its antigen is unknown. The CDR3 is 15 residues long. Germline V gene sequence: CDR1 MNHEY, CDR2 SMNVEV (reference sequence). V was cut by 5 bases and J by 0 bases, with 11 bases left in between. This sample is drawn from a study of T cell responses to AZD1222 COVID-19 vaccine. Findings and limits, study-wide: Following two doses of AZD1222, Spike-specific TCR breadth and depth rose.

Sequencing used immunoSEQ multiplex PCR; TCRdb keeps in-frame clones, though not all of them. The sample yields roughly 120,000 clones, about 90% seen once. This sequence originates from an adult in good health. The sample was peripheral blood, taken on day 0 of AZD1222 vaccination. The chain couples TRBV27 to TRBJ1-3, with D perhaps TRBD1 (6 bases). CDR3 DNA: TGTGCCAGCAGTACCACAGGGCACTCTGGAAACACCATATATTTT. Translation: CASSTTGHSGNTIYF.